One T cell receptor beta chain is described in this entry. The sample is drawn from a study of blood T cell repertoires in COVID-19. Study-level information: Acute and convalescent COVID-19 specimens originated in the United States, Italy and Spain. Nucleic acid was either cDNA or gDNA, and it came from T cells, B-cell-depleted T cells, or PBMCs.

The CDR3 has 13 residues. Trimming removed 5 bases at V and 8 bases at J, with 10 bases between. Germline V gene sequence: CDR1 MNHEY, CDR2 SVGAGI. Original analysis: Estimated nucleated cell counts came from reference gene primer amplification. Data came from immunoSEQ multiplex PCR; TCRdb stores just in-frame clones and leaves some out. Clonal size and the V and J genes are those of that table, whereas D and trimming came from the DNA. Seen here are around 56,000 clones, about 70% observed once, and the top ten hold more than 15%. This clonotype was obtained from a woman between 45 and 60 years old with active or convalescent COVID-19. V and J are TRBV6-5 and TRBJ1-6; D is unclear. Sequencing was done on a sample of peripheral blood. The CDR3 DNA is TGTGCCAGCAGTAGGAGGGAGTATTCACCCCTCCACTTT. Translating gives CASSRREYSPLHF.